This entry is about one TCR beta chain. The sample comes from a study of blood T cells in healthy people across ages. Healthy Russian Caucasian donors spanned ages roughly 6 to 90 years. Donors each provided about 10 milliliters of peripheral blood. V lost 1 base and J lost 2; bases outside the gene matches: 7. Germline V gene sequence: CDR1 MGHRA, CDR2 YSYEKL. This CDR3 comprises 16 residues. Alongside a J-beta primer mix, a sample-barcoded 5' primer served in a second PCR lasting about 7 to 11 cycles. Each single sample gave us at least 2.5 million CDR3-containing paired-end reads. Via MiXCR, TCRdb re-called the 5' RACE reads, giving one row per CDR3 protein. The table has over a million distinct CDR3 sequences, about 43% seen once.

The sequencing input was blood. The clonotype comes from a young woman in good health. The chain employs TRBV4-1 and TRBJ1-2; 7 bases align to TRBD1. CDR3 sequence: CASSQVEGALNYGYTF. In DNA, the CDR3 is TGCGCCAGCAGCCAAGTCGAGGGGGCTCTAAACTATGGCTACACCTTC.